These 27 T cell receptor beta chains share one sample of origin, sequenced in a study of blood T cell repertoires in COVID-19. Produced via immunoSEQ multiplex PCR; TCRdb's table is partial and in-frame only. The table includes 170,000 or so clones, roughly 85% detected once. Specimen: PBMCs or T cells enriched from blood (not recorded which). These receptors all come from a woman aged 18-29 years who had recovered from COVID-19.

The CDR3 DNA reads TGTGCCAGCAAAAGGGCGGGGGGTGACCAAGAGACCCAGTACTTC. Amino acids: CASKRAGGDQETQYF. The chain is built from TRBV2 and TRBJ2-5, with 8 bases fitting TRBD2. Germline V gene sequence: CDR1 SNHLY, CDR2 FYNNEI. The trim removed 7 bases at V and 0 bases at J, leaving 7 bases unmatched. This CDR3 is 15 amino acids long.

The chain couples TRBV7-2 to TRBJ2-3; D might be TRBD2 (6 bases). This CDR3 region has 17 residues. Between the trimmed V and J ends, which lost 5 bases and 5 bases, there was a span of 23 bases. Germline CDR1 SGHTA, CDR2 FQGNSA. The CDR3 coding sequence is TGTGCCAGCAGCCCCCAGGGAGGACTAATGGGGGAAGATACGCAGTATTTT. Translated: CASSPQGGLMGEDTQYF.

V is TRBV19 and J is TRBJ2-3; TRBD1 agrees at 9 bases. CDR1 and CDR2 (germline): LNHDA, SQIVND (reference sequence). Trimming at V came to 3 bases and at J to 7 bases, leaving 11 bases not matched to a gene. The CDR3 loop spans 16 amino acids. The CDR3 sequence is CASSIFPGQGENTQYF. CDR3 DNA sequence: TGTGCCAGTAGTATCTTCCCGGGACAGGGCGAAAATACGCAGTATTTT.

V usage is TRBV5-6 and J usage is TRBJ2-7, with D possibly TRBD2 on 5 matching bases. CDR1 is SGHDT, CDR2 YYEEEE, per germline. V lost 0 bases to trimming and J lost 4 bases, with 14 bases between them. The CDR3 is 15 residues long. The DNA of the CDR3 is TGTGCCAGCAGCTTGGACCCCGGAGGCTCGTACGAGCAGTACTTC. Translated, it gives CASSLDPGGSYEQYF.

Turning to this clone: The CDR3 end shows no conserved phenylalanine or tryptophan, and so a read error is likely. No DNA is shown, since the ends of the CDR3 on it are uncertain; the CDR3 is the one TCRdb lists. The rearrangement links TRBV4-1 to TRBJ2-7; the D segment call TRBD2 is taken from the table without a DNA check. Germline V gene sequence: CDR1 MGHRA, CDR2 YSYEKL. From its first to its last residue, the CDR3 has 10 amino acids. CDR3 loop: CASSQVGFGM.

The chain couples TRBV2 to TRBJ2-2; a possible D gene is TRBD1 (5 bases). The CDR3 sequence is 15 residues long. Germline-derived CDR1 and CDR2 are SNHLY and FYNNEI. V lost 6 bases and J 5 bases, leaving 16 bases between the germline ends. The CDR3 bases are TGTGCCAGCAGGAAAACCCTCAGGGCTACCGGGGAGCTGTTTTTT. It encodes CASRKTLRATGELFF. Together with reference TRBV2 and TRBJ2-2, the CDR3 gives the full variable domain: EPEVTQTPSHQVTQMGQEVILRCVPISNHLYFYWYRQILGQKVEFLVSFYNNEISEKSEIFDDQFSVERPDGSNFTLKIRSTKLEDSAMYFCASRKTLRATGELFFGEGSRLTVL.

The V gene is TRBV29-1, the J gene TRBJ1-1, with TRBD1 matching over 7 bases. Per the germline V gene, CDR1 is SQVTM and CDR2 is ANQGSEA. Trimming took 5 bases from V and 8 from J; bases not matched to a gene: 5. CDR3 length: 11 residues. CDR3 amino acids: CSVSGQLEAFF. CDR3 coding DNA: TGCAGCGTTTCGGGACAGTTAGAAGCTTTCTTT.

The CDR3 spells CASSRTAAYEQYF. Here the CDR3 DNA reads TGTGCCAGCAGTAGGACAGCCGCCTACGAGCAGTACTTC. The chain employs TRBV6-2 or TRBV6-3 and TRBJ2-7; a weak D match, TRBD1 (6 bases). The CDR3 spans 13 residues. Trimming removed 5 bases at V and 2 bases at J, with 10 bases between. The V gene's germline CDR1 is MNHEY and CDR2 SVGEGT.

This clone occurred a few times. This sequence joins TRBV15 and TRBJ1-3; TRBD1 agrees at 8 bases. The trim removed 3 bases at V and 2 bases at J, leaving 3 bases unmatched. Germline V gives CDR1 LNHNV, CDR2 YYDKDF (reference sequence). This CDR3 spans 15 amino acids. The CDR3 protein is CATSRDREPGNTIYF. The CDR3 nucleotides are TGTGCCACCAGCAGGGACAGGGAACCTGGAAACACCATATATTTT.

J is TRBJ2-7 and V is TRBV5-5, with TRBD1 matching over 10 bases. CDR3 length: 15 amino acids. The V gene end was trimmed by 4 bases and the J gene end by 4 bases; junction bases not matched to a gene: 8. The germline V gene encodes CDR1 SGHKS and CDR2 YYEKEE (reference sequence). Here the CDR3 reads CASSLGTGDTYEQYF. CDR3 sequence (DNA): TGTGCCAGCAGCCTTGGGACAGGGGATACATACGAGCAGTACTTC.

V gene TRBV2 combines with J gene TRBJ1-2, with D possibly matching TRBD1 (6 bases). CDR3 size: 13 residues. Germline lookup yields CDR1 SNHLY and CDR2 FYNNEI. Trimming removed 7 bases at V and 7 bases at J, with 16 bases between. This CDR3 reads CASKGESTGGYTF. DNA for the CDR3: TGTGCCAGCAAGGGGGAGTCAACGGGTGGCTACACCTTC.

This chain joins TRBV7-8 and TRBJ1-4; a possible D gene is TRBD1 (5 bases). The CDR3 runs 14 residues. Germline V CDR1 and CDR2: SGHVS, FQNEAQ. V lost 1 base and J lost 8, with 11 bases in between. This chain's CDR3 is CASSLVRTGEKLFF. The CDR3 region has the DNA TGTGCCAGCAGCTTAGTGAGAACAGGAGAAAAACTGTTTTTT.

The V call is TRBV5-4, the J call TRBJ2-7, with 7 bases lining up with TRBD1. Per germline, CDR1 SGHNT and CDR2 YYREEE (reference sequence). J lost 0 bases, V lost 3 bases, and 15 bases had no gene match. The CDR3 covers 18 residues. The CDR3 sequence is CASSYSPLDRESSYEQYF. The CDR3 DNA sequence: TGTGCCAGCAGCTATAGCCCCCTCGACAGGGAAAGCTCCTACGAGCAGTACTTC.

DNA of the CDR3: TGTGCCAGCAGCTTCGAGGGGGCGCTCTCTGGGGCCAACGTCCTGACTTTC. The encoded protein is CASSFEGALSGANVLTF. This rearrangement joins TRBV5-4 to TRBJ2-6, with 7 bases identical to TRBD1. CDR1 and CDR2 from the germline V gene are SGHNT and YYREEE (reference sequence). V was pared by 2 bases and J by 0 bases, with 5 bases of the junction left unmatched. CDR3 length equals 17 residues. The entire variable domain, with the rest obtained from reference TRBV5-4 and TRBJ2-6, is as follows: ETGVTQSPTHLIKTRGQQVTLRCSSQSGHNTVSWYQQALGQGPQFIFQYYREEENGRGNFPPRFSGLQFPNYSSELNVNALELDDSALYLCASSFEGALSGANVLTFGAGSRLTVL.

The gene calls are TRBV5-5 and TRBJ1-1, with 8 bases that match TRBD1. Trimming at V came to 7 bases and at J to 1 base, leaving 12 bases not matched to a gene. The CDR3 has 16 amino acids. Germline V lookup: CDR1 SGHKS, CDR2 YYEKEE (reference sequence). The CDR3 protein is CASQDRDPQRNTEAFF. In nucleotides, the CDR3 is TGTGCCAGCCAGGACAGGGACCCTCAAAGGAACACTGAAGCTTTCTTT.

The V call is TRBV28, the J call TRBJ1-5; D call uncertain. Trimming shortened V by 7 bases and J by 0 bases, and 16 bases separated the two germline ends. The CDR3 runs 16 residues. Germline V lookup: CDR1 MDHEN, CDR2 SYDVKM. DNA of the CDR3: TGTGCCAGCACCCCCCCCAGAGGCTATAGCAATCAGCCCCAGCATTTT. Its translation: CASTPPRGYSNQPQHF. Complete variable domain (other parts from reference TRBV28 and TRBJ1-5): DVKVTQSSRYLVKRTGEKVFLECVQDMDHENMFWYRQDPGLGLRLIYFSYDVKMKEKGDIPEGYSVSREKKERFSLILESASTNQTSMYLCASTPPRGYSNQPQHFGDGTRLSIL.

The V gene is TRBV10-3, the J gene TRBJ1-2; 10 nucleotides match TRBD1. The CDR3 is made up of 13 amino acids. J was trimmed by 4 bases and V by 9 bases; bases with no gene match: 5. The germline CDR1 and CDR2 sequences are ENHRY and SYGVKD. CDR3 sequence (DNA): TGTGCCATTCCGGGACAGGGGCTCTATGGCTACACCTTC. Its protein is CAIPGQGLYGYTF.

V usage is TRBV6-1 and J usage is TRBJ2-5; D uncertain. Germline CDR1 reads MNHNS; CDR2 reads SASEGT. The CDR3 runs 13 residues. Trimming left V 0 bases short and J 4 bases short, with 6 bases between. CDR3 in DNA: TGTGCCAGCAGTGAAGCGTGGGCAGAGACCCAGTACTTC. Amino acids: CASSEAWAETQYF.

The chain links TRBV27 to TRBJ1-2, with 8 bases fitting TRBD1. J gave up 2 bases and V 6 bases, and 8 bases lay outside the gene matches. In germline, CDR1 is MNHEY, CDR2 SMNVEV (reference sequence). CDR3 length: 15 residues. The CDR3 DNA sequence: TGTGCCAGCAGCTATTACAGGGGGGTCAACTATGGCTACACCTTC. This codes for CASSYYRGVNYGYTF.

The DNA for the CDR3 is TGCGCCAGCCGCGGGGACGGATCAACTAGCGGGACTCGCTACGAGCAGTACTTC. This translates into CASRGDGSTSGTRYEQYF. This sequence joins TRBV5-1 and TRBJ2-7; TRBD2 matches 10 bases. The V and J ends lost 7 bases and 3 bases, in that order; junction bases with no gene match: 19. Germline V gives CDR1 SGHRS, CDR2 YFSETQ. This CDR3 comprises 18 residues.

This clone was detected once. CDR3 sequence: CASTWDRGQETQYF. CDR3 sequence (DNA): TGTGCCAGCACCTGGGACAGGGGGCAAGAGACCCAGTACTTC. V usage is TRBV28 and J usage is TRBJ2-5; 11 positions match TRBD1. The CDR3 totals 14 residues. V lost 7 bases, J lost 2 bases, and 3 bases stayed unmatched. In germline, CDR1 is MDHEN, CDR2 SYDVKM.

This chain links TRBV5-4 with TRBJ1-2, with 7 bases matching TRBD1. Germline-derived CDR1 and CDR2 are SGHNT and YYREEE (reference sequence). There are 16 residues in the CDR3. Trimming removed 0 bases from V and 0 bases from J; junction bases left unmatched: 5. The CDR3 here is CASSLVSGQANYGYTF. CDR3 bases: TGTGCCAGCAGCTTGGTGAGCGGACAGGCTAACTATGGCTACACCTTC.

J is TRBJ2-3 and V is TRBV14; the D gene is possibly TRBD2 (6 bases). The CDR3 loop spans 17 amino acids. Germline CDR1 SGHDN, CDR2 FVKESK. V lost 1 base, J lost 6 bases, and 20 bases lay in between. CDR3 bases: TGTGCCAGCAGCCAAGTTAAGAGGGGAGGAGGGCTGGATACGCAGTATTTT. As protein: CASSQVKRGGGLDTQYF.

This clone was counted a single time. Here the CDR3 reads CASSTSMRNEQYF. CDR3 nucleotide sequence: TGTGCCAGCAGTACTAGTATGAGGAACGAGCAGTACTTC. This chain links TRBV6-5 with TRBJ2-7; D is possibly TRBD2 (5 bases). The CDR3 length is 13 residues. Germline CDR1 MNHEY, CDR2 SVGAGI. V was shortened by 5 bases and J by 5 bases, with 13 bases between the two germline ends.

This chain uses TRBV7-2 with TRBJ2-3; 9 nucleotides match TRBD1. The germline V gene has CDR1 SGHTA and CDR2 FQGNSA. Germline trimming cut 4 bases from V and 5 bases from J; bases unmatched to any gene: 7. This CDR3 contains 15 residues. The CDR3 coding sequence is TGTGCCAGCAGCTCTTTCGGACAGGGGAGAGATACGCAGTATTTT. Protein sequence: CASSSFGQGRDTQYF.

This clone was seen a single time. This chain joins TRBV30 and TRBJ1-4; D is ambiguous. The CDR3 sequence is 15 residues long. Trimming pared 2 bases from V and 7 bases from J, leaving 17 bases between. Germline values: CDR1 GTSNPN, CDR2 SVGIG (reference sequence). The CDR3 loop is CAWSSIPGMGEKLFF. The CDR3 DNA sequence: TGTGCCTGGAGTTCGATCCCCGGGATGGGTGAAAAACTGTTTTTT. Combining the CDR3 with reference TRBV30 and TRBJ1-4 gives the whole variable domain SQTIHQWPATLVQPVGSPLSLECTVEGTSNPNLYWYRQAAGRGLQLLFYSVGIGQISSEVPQNLSASRPQDRQFILSSKKLLLSDSGFYLCAWSSIPGMGEKLFFGSGTQLSVL.

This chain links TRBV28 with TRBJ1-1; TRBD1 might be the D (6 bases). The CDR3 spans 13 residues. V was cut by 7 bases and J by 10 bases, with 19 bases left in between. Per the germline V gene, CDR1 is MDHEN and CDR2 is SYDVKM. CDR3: CASISLPGHGAFF. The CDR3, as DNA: TGTGCCAGCATCTCCCTACCGGGACATGGAGCTTTCTTT.